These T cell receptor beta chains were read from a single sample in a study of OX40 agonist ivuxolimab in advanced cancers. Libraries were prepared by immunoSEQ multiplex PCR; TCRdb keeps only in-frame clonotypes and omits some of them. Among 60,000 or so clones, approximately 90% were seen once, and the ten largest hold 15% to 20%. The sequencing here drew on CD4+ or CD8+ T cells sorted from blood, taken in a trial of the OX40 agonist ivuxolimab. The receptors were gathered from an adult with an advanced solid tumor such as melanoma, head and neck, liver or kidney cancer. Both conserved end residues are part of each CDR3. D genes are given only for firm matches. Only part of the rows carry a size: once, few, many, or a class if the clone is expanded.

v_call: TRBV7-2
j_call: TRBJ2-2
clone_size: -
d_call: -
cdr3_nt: TGTGCCAGCAGCTTAGTAGGGGCTTTCGGGGAGCTGTTTTTT
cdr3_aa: CASSLVGAFGELFF

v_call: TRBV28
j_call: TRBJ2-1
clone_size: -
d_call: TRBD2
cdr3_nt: TGTGCCAGCAGTTTATCCACACCCCTGCGGGGGGCGCGCTACAATGAGCAGTTCTTC
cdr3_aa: CASSLSTPLRGARYNEQFF

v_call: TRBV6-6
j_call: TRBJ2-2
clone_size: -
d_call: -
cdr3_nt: TGTGCCAGCGGTTCTAGCGAGGTCGGGGAGCTGTTTTTT
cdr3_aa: CASGSSEVGELFF

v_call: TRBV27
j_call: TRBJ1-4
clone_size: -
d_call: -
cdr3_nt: TGTGCCAGCAGTTCGCACGACCCCGGACAGCATGAAAAACTGTTTTTT
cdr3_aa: CASSSHDPGQHEKLFF

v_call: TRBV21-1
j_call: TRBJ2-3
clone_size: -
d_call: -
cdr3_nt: TGTGCCAGCAAACCGGGACTAAATGACCATACGCAGTATTTT
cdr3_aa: CASKPGLNDHTQYF

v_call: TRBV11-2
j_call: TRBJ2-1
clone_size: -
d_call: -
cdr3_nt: TGTGCCAGCAGCGGGAGCGGGCTCTCCTACAATGAGCAGTTCTTC
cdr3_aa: CASSGSGLSYNEQFF

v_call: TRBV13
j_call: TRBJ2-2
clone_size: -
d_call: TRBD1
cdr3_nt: TGTGCCAGCAGCAGACGAAAGGGGGCGCGAGGCACCGGGGAGCTGTTTTTT
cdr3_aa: CASSRRKGARGTGELFF

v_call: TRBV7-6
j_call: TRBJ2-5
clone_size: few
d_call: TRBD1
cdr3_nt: TGTGCCAGCAGCTCAGGGGGCGGTCAGGAGACCCAGTACTTC
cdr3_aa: CASSSGGGQETQYF

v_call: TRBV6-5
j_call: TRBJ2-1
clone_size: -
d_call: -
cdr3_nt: TGTGCCAGCAGCCCGGGCCGGGCCTACAATGAGCAGTTCTTC
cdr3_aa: CASSPGRAYNEQFF

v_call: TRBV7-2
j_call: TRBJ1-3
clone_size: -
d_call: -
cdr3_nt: TGTGCCAGCAGCTCTCCTGGAAACACCATATATTTT
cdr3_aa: CASSSPGNTIYF